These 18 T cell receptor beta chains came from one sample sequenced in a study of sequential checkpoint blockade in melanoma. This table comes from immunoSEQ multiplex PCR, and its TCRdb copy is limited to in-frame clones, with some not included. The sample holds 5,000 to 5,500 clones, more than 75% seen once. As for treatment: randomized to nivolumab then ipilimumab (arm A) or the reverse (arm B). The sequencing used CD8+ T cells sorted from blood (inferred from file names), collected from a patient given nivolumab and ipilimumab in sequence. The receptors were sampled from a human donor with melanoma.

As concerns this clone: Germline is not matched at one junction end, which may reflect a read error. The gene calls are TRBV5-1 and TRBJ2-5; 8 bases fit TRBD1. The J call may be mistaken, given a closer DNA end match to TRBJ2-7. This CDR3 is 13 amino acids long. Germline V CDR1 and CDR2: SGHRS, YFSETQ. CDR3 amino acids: CANSHGQGYEQYF. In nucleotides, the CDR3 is TGCGCCAACAGCCACGGACAGGGTTACGAGCAGTACTTC.

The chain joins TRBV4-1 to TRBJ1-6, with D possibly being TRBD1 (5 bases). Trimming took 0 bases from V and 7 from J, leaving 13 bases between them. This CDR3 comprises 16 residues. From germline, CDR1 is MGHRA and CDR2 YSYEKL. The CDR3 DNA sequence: TGCGCCAGCAGCCAAGATTTACCAGGGCAAAATTCACCCCTCCACTTT. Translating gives CASSQDLPGQNSPLHF.

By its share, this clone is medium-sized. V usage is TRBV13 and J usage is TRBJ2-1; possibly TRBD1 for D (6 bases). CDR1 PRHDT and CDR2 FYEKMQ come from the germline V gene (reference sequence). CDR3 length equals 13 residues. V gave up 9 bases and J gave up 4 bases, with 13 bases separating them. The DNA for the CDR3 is TGTGCCAGTGGGACACGGAGATACAATGAGCAGTTCTTC. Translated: CASGTRRYNEQFF. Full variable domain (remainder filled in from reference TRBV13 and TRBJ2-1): AAGVIQSPRHLIKEKRETATLKCYPIPRHDTVYWYQQGPGQDPQFLISFYEKMQSDKGSIPDRFSAQQFSDYHSELNMSSLELGDSALYFCASGTRRYNEQFFGPGTRLTVL.

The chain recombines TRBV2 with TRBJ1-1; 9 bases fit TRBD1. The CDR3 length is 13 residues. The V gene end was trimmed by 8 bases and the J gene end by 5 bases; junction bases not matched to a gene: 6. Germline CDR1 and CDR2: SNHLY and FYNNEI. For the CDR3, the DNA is TGTGCCAGCCCTCCGGACAGGGGTACTGAAGCTTTCTTT. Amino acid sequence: CASPPDRGTEAFF.

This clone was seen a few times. DNA for the CDR3: TGTGCCAGCAGCCCCCGCTACGAGCAGTACTTC. It specifies CASSPRYEQYF. This chain connects TRBV7-9 to TRBJ2-7; D gene uncertain. The CDR3 length is 11 residues. Trimming pared 5 bases from V and 3 bases from J, leaving 5 bases between. In germline, CDR1 is SEHNR, CDR2 FQNEAQ (reference sequence).

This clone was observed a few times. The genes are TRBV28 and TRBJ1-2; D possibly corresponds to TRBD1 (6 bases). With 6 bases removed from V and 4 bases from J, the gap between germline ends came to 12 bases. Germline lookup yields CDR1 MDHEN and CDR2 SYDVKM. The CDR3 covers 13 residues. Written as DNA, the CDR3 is TGTGCCAGCAGCCCCGACAGGTTCTATGGCTACACCTTC. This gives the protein CASSPDRFYGYTF.

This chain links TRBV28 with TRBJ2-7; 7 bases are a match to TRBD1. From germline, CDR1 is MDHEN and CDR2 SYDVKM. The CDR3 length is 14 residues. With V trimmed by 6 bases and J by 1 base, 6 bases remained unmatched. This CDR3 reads CASSEDRVSYEQYF. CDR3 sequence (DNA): TGTGCCAGCAGCGAAGACAGGGTATCCTACGAGCAGTACTTC.

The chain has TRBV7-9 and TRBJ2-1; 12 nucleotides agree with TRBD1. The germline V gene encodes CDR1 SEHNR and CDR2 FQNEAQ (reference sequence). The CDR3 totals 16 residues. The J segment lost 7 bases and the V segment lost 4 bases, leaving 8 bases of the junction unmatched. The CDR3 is CASSSYEGQGANEQFF. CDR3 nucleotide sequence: TGTGCCAGCAGCTCCTATGAGGGACAGGGGGCAAATGAGCAGTTCTTC.

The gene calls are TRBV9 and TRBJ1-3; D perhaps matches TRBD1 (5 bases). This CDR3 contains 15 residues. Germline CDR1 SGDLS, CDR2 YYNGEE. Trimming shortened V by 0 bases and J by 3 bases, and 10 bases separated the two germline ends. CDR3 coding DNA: TGTGCCAGCAGCGTAGGGGGCTCCGATGGAAACACCATATATTTT. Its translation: CASSVGGSDGNTIYF.

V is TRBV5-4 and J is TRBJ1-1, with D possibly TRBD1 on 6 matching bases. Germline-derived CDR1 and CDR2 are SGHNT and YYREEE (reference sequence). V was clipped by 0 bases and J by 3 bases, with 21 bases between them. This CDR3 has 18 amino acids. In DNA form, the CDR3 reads TGTGCCAGCAGCTTGGAGGGAATCAGGGGCGCGGGGGACACTGAAGCTTTCTTT. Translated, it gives CASSLEGIRGAGDTEAFF.

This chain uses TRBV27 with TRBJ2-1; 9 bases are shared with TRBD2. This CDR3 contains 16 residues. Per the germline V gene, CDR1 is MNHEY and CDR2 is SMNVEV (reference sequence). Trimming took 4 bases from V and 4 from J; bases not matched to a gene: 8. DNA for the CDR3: TGTGCCAGCAGTTCCCCCGGTAGCGGGGGTTACAATGAGCAGTTCTTC. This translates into CASSSPGSGGYNEQFF.

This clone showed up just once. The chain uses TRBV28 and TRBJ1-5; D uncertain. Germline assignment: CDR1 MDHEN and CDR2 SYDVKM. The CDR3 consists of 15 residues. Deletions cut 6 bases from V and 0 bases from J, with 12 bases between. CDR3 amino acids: CASRAPFLSNQPQHF. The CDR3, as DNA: TGTGCCAGCAGGGCCCCGTTCCTTAGCAATCAGCCCCAGCATTTT.

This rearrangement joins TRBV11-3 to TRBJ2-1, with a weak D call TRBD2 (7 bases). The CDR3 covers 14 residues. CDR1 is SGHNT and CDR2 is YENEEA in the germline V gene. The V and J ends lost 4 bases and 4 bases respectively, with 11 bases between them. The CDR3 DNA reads TGTGCCAGCAGCTGGGGGGGGCCTTACAATGAGCAGTTCTTC. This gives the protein CASSWGGPYNEQFF.

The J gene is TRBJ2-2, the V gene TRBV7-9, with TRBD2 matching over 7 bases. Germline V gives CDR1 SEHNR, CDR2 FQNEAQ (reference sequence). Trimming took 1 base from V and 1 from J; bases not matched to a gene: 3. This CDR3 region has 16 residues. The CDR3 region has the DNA TGTGCCAGCAGCTTAGTAGGGAGGGAGAACACCGGGGAGCTGTTTTTT. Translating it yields CASSLVGRENTGELFF.

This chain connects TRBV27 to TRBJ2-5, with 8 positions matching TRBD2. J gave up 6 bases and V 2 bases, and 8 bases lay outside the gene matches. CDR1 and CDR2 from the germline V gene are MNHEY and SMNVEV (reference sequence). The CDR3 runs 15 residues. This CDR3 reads CASSLSGGGLKTQYF. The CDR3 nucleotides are TGTGCCAGCAGTTTAAGCGGGGGTGGATTGAAGACCCAGTACTTC.

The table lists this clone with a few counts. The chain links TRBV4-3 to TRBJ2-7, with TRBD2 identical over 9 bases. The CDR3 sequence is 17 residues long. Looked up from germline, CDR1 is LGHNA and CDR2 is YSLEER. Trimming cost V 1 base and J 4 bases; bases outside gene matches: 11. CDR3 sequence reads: CASSQVVASGGFYEQYF. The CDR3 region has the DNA TGCGCCAGCAGCCAAGTAGTCGCAAGCGGGGGGTTTTACGAGCAGTACTTC.

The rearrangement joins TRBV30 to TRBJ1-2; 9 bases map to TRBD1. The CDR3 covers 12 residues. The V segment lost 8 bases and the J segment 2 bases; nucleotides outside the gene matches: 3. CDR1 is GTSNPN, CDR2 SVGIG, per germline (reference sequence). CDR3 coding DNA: TGTGCCGCGGACAGGGGAAACTATGGCTACACCTTC. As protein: CAADRGNYGYTF.

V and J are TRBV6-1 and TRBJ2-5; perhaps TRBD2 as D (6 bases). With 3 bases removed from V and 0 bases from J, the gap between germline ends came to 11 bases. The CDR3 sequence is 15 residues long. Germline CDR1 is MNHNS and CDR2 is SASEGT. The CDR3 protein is CASSEGWRDQETQYF. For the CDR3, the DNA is TGTGCCAGCAGTGAGGGGTGGAGGGACCAAGAGACCCAGTACTTC.